One sample yielded the 23 T cell receptor beta chains listed below, sequenced in a study of blood T cell repertoires in COVID-19. This table comes from immunoSEQ multiplex PCR, and its TCRdb copy is limited to in-frame clones, with some not included. The repertoire holds around 200,000 clones, around 85% seen once, with roughly 9.2% in the top ten. The sequencing sample was made of peripheral blood. The receptor source for this set is a woman older than 75 with acute or convalescent COVID-19.

V usage is TRBV3-1 (or the pseudogene TRBV3-2) and J usage is TRBJ1-2; weak D call: TRBD1 (6 bases). CDR1 is LGHDT, CDR2 YNNKEL, per germline (reference sequence). CDR3 size: 14 residues. Between the trimmed V and J ends, which lost 4 bases and 6 bases, there was a span of 15 bases. CDR3 DNA sequence: TGTGCCAGCAGCCTCCGGGACACGGGCCATGGCTACACCTTC. It specifies CASSLRDTGHGYTF.

The genes are TRBV7-7 and TRBJ2-1; TRBD1 aligns across 8 bases. From germline, CDR1 is SSHAT and CDR2 FNYEAQ (reference sequence). The CDR3 consists of 15 residues. V lost 4 bases and J lost 8; bases outside the gene matches: 10. Written as DNA, the CDR3 is TGTGCCAGCAGCTCCTCGGGGACAGGTAGCGATGAGCAGTTCTTC. Its protein product is CASSSSGTGSDEQFF.

This clone has just one count. CDR3 region: CASSPGTGGGTQYF. The CDR3 DNA reads as TGTGCCAGTAGTCCCGGGACTGGAGGTGGTACGCAGTATTTT. The rearrangement uses TRBV19 and TRBJ2-3, with D possibly matching TRBD2 (6 bases). V shed 5 bases and J shed 8 bases, with 17 bases lying between them. Germline loops: CDR1 LNHDA, CDR2 SQIVND (reference sequence). The CDR3 contains 14 residues.

The CDR3 loop is CASSPWTGLTGGNTIYF. The CDR3 DNA follows: TGTGCCAGCAGCCCCTGGACAGGGCTGACTGGCGGAAACACCATATATTTT. This chain connects TRBV5-5 to TRBJ1-3; 8 positions match TRBD1. In germline, CDR1 is SGHKS, CDR2 YYEKEE (reference sequence). CDR3 length: 17 residues. V shed 4 bases, J shed 4 bases, and the junction held 13 bases outside the gene matches. Full variable domain (missing parts from reference TRBV5-5 and TRBJ1-3): DAGVTQSPTHLIKTRGQQVTLRCSPISGHKSVSWYQQVLGQGPQFIFQYYEKEERGRGNFPDRFSARQFPNYSSELNVNALLLGDSALYLCASSPWTGLTGGNTIYFGEGSWLTVV.

In DNA, the CDR3 is TGTGCCATCAGGCAGACTAGCGGGTCCTCCAAGGGGTCCTACGAGCAGTACTTC. Protein sequence: CAIRQTSGSSKGSYEQYF. The gene calls are TRBV10-3 and TRBJ2-7; 10 nucleotides align to TRBD2. This CDR3 spans 18 amino acids. The V and J ends lost 6 bases and 1 base, in that order; junction bases with no gene match: 15. Germline values: CDR1 ENHRY, CDR2 SYGVKD.

V and J are TRBV6-1 and TRBJ2-5; the match to TRBD1 covers 11 bases. Trimming took 3 bases from V and 5 from J; bases not matched to a gene: 8. This CDR3 region has 16 residues. Germline V lookup: CDR1 MNHNS, CDR2 SASEGT. This CDR3 is CASSDWIGTGGETQYF. The CDR3, as DNA: TGTGCCAGCAGTGATTGGATAGGGACAGGGGGTGAGACCCAGTACTTC.

This clone was observed a single time. The chain recombines TRBV4-2 with TRBJ1-5, with D uncertain. Trimming cost V 2 bases and J 0 bases, with 14 bases left between them. CDR1 LGHNA and CDR2 YNFKEQ come from the germline V gene. This CDR3 region has 17 residues. CDR3: CASSQRTEDYSNQPQHF. The DNA of the CDR3 is TGTGCCAGCAGCCAACGGACGGAGGATTATAGCAATCAGCCCCAGCATTTT.

The rearrangement joins TRBV5-1 to TRBJ2-7; 16 bases are shared with TRBD2. The CDR3 runs to 16 residues. After removal of 4 bases from V and 6 bases from J, the junction contained 7 bases not matched to a gene. CDR1 is SGHRS, CDR2 YFSETQ, per germline. The CDR3 here is CASSVGLAGGPGEQYF. CDR3 in DNA: TGCGCCAGCAGCGTGGGACTAGCGGGAGGGCCGGGCGAGCAGTACTTC.

The chain carries TRBV5-4 and TRBJ2-1; TRBD2 matches 7 bases. This CDR3 has 15 residues. Trimming took 0 bases from V and 6 from J; bases not matched to a gene: 6. Germline loops: CDR1 SGHNT, CDR2 YYREEE (reference sequence). The CDR3 here is CASSLVGLAANEQFF. In DNA, the CDR3 is TGTGCCAGCAGCTTGGTAGGGCTAGCGGCCAATGAGCAGTTCTTC.

The chain couples TRBV2 to TRBJ1-1; D possibly corresponds to TRBD1 (5 bases). Germline V gene lookup returns CDR1 SNHLY and CDR2 FYNNEI. This CDR3 spans 14 amino acids. Trimming took 7 bases from V and 1 from J, leaving 13 bases between them. CDR3 sequence: CASNLGLTNTEAFF. Written as DNA, the CDR3 is TGTGCCAGCAATTTGGGACTGACGAACACTGAAGCTTTCTTT.

The chain carries TRBV7-3 and TRBJ2-1; the D gene is possibly TRBD2 (6 bases). Trimming pared 1 base from V and 6 bases from J, leaving 10 bases between. Germline V lookup: CDR1 SGHTA, CDR2 FQGTGA. The CDR3 contains 14 residues. The CDR3 DNA reads as TGTGCCAGCAGCTTAAACGGGAGAGGCAATGAGCAGTTCTTC. Translation: CASSLNGRGNEQFF.

This chain links TRBV9 with TRBJ1-2; the D is unclear. The V end lost 3 bases, the J end lost 2 bases, and 11 bases lay between the germline ends. There are 14 residues in the CDR3. Germline lookup yields CDR1 SGDLS and CDR2 YYNGEE. The CDR3 coding sequence is TGTGCCAGCAGCGGATACCAACTCAACTATGGCTACACCTTC. Translated: CASSGYQLNYGYTF.

With respect to this clone: A read error is likely, as this CDR3 ends without the conserved phenylalanine or tryptophan. No DNA is shown, since the ends of the CDR3 on it are uncertain; the CDR3 is the one TCRdb lists. The genes are TRBV5-6 and TRBJ1-2. Germline assignment: CDR1 SGHDT and CDR2 YYEEEE. The CDR3 length equals 11 residues, ends included. The CDR3 is CASLGEGRLTY.

This clone was counted between two and nine times. V is TRBV9 and J is TRBJ2-7, with D unclear. V lost 1 base and J lost 5, with 10 bases in between. Per germline, CDR1 SGDLS and CDR2 YYNGEE. The CDR3 length is 13 residues. CDR3 sequence (DNA): TGTGCCAGCAGCGTATCGGCTAGTCACGAGCAGTACTTC. This codes for CASSVSASHEQYF.

The chain has TRBV2 and TRBJ2-5; weak D call: TRBD2 (5 bases). This CDR3 is built from 14 residues. V was shortened by 8 bases and J by 1 base, with 14 bases between the two germline ends. CDR1 and CDR2 from the germline V gene are SNHLY and FYNNEI. CDR3 bases: TGTGCCAGCGACCTAACCGGGATCCAAGAGACCCAGTACTTC. This translates into CASDLTGIQETQYF. Supplemented by reference TRBV2 and TRBJ2-5, the full variable domain reads EPEVTQTPSHQVTQMGQEVILRCVPISNHLYFYWYRQILGQKVEFLVSFYNNEISEKSEIFDDQFSVERPDGSNFTLKIRSTKLEDSAMYFCASDLTGIQETQYFGPGTRLLVL.

The chain couples TRBV7-9 to TRBJ2-2, with a weak D call TRBD1 (5 bases). CDR3 size: 14 residues. V was pared by 6 bases and J by 7 bases, with 15 bases between. CDR1 and CDR2 (germline): SEHNR, FQNEAQ (reference sequence). CDR3 sequence: CASSRKGQGGELFF. The DNA for the CDR3 is TGTGCCAGCAGTCGAAAGGGGCAGGGCGGGGAGCTGTTTTTT.

This clone appeared a single time. The junction shows a germline mismatch at one end, possibly a read error. V gene TRBV2 combines with J gene TRBJ2-5; 7 bases map to TRBD2. Germline-derived CDR1 and CDR2 are SNHLY and FYNNEI. This CDR3 is built from 12 residues. CDR3 in amino acids: CASSEGPGLWDF. The CDR3 DNA sequence: TGTGCCAGCAGTGAAGGGCCGGGACTATGGGACTTC. Full variable domain (outside the CDR3, taken from reference TRBV2 and TRBJ2-5): EPEVTQTPSHQVTQMGQEVILRCVPISNHLYFYWYRQILGQKVEFLVSFYNNEISEKSEIFDDQFSVERPDGSNFTLKIRSTKLEDSAMYFCASSEGPGLWDFGPGTRLLVL.

The chain links TRBV9 to TRBJ2-1; TRBD2 matches 13 bases. This CDR3 has 15 amino acids. With V trimmed by 4 bases and J by 7 bases, 5 bases remained unmatched. Germline V gene lookup returns CDR1 SGDLS and CDR2 YYNGEE. CDR3 DNA: TGTGCCAGCAGCCCTAAGACTAGCGGGAGGAATGAGCAGTTCTTC. Translation: CASSPKTSGRNEQFF.

In this sample, this clone turned up a few times. The gene calls are TRBV7-3 and TRBJ2-1; D is ambiguous. This CDR3 contains 14 residues. In germline, CDR1 is SGHTA, CDR2 FQGTGA. Deletions cut 4 bases from V and 4 bases from J, with 11 bases between. DNA of the CDR3: TGTGCCAGCAGCTCTAGTAACCGTTACAATGAGCAGTTCTTC. This sequence encodes CASSSSNRYNEQFF.

The CDR3 sequence: CASGLGQNTEAFF. CDR3 bases: TGTGCTAGTGGTTTGGGGCAGAACACTGAAGCTTTCTTT. The chain carries TRBV12-5 and TRBJ1-1; D gene ambiguous. Germline CDR1 reads LGHNT; CDR2 reads FRNRAP. There are 13 residues in the CDR3. The ends were cut back, 1 base at V and 1 base at J, with 4 bases in the middle.

The V gene is TRBV18, the J gene TRBJ2-1; the match to TRBD2 covers 13 bases. Germline V gives CDR1 KGHSH, CDR2 LQKENI. Losses at the gene ends were 3 bases for V and 8 bases for J; bases not matched to a gene: 1. The CDR3 spans 14 residues. CDR3 residues: CASSPGLAGDEQFF. CDR3 DNA sequence: TGTGCCAGCTCACCCGGACTAGCGGGAGATGAGCAGTTCTTC.

The chain has TRBV7-3 and TRBJ2-1; 15 bases line up with TRBD2. The CDR3 consists of 18 residues. Germline V CDR1 and CDR2: SGHTA, FQGTGA. The V gene end was trimmed by 1 base and the J gene end by 7 bases; junction bases not matched to a gene: 8. The CDR3 bases are TGTGCCAGCAGCTTAAGCCCCCCGGGACTAGCGGGAGGAAATGAGCAGTTCTTC. This gives the protein CASSLSPPGLAGGNEQFF.

V gene TRBV4-3 combines with J gene TRBJ1-2; maybe TRBD1 (6 bases). Trimming took off 4 bases at V and 1 base at J, with 13 bases between the two ends. Germline assignment: CDR1 LGHNA and CDR2 YSLEER. This CDR3 has 15 residues. The CDR3: CASSLDRIDNYGYTF. DNA for the CDR3: TGCGCCAGCAGCCTCGACAGGATAGATAACTATGGCTACACCTTC.